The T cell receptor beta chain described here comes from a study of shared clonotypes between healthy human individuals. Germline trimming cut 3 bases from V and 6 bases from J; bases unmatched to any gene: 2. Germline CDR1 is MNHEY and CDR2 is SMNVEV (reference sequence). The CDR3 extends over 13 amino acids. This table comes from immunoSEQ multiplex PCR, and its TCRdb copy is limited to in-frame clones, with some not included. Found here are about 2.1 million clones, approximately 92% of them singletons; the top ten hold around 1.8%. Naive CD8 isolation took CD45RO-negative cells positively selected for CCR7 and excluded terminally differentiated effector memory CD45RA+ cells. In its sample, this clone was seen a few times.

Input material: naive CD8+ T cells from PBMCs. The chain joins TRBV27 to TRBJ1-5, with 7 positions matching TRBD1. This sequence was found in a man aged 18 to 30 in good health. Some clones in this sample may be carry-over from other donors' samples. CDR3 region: CASSFTGAQPQHF. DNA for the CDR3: TGTGCCAGCAGTTTCACAGGGGCTCAGCCCCAGCATTTT.